The present T cell receptor beta chain was sequenced within a study of OX40 agonist ivuxolimab in advanced cancers. For the study at large: Patients treated during dose escalation were battling hepatocellular carcinoma, melanoma, renal cell or head and neck cancer. Those enrolled were 80% to 85% male, with a mean age of around 57 years and ages from roughly 23 to 80.

The protocol was immunoSEQ multiplex PCR, while the TCRdb copy is restricted to in-frame clones and leaves out a portion. The table lists almost 45,000 clones, approximately 91% of them singletons. The germline CDR1 and CDR2 sequences are SGHTA and FQGTGA. The length of the CDR3 is 13 residues. Patients were excluded for autoimmune disease history or systemic immunosuppression. General study points: At doses 0.1 to 3.0 mg/kg, CD4+ and CD8+ clones expanded.

A remark on this clone: The antigen is not known. The junction differs from germline at one of its ends, possibly a read error.

The chain combines TRBV7-3 with TRBJ1-2; D is perhaps TRBD1 (5 bases). This clonotype originated in an adult with an advanced solid tumor such as melanoma, head and neck, liver or kidney cancer. This sample comprised CD4+ or CD8+ T cells sorted from blood, obtained in a trial of the OX40 agonist ivuxolimab. The CDR3 is CASSPTGTGLWSF. CDR3 DNA sequence: TGTGCCAGCAGCCCAACCGGGACGGGCCTGTGGAGCTTC.